Each of the 16 T cell receptor beta chains below was sequenced from the same sample in a study of blood T cell repertoires in COVID-19. The repertoire was sequenced with immunoSEQ multiplex PCR; TCRdb's copy has only in-frame clones and lacks some. The data hold more than 110,000 clones, with roughly 76% observed a single time. The specimen sequenced was peripheral blood. Every receptor here comes from a woman between 45 and 65 years old with active or convalescent COVID-19.

The V and J genes are TRBV7-2 and TRBJ1-2; TRBD1 is a possible D gene (6 bases). Germline CDR1 is SGHTA and CDR2 is FQGNSA. This CDR3 has 16 amino acids. Trimming shortened V by 5 bases and J by 6 bases, and 22 bases separated the two germline ends. The CDR3 nucleotides read TGTGCCAGCAGCAAACGCTTCGACAGGAATTCCCATGGCTACACCTTC. This translates into CASSKRFDRNSHGYTF.

The chain uses TRBV11-3 and TRBJ2-1; 9 bases agree with TRBD2. The ends lost 5 bases at V and 6 bases at J; junction bases unmatched: 8. There are 15 residues in the CDR3. The germline V gene encodes CDR1 SGHNT and CDR2 YENEEA. CDR3 in amino acids: CASSGSGGTSNEQFF. As DNA, the CDR3 is TGTGCCAGCAGCGGGAGCGGGGGGACCTCCAATGAGCAGTTCTTC.

J is TRBJ2-1 and V is TRBV28, with 12 bases lining up with TRBD2. The J segment lost 5 bases and the V segment lost 5 bases, leaving 10 bases of the junction unmatched. Per the germline V gene, CDR1 is MDHEN and CDR2 is SYDVKM. The CDR3 covers 17 residues. The CDR3 bases are TGTGCCAGCAGTACCTCGACTAGCGGGAGATGGGACAATGAGCAGTTCTTC. Translating gives CASSTSTSGRWDNEQFF.

The chain is built from TRBV7-2 and TRBJ2-5; 9 bases fit TRBD2. CDR3 size: 14 residues. CDR1 is SGHTA, CDR2 FQGNSA, per germline. The junction had 4 bases not matched to a gene; V was cut back by 7 bases and J by 1 base. The CDR3 region has the DNA TGTGCCAGCACGCTAGCGGGGATCCAAGAGACCCAGTACTTC. Translation gives CASTLAGIQETQYF.

The rearrangement uses TRBV28 and TRBJ2-1; 13 bases are a match to TRBD2. This CDR3 contains 16 residues. J was trimmed by 8 bases and V by 3 bases; bases with no gene match: 7. Germline-derived CDR1 and CDR2 are MDHEN and SYDVKM. The CDR3 nucleotides are TGTGCCAGCAGTTTCGCGGGGACTAGCGGGATCGATGAGCAGTTCTTC. It specifies CASSFAGTSGIDEQFF. Based on the CDR3 plus reference TRBV28 and TRBJ2-1, the full variable domain is DVKVTQSSRYLVKRTGEKVFLECVQDMDHENMFWYRQDPGLGLRLIYFSYDVKMKEKGDIPEGYSVSREKKERFSLILESASTNQTSMYLCASSFAGTSGIDEQFFGPGTRLTVL.

This chain connects TRBV4-1 to TRBJ1-4; no clear D gene. The germline V and J ends were trimmed by 1 base and 6 bases, with 6 bases remaining between them. The CDR3 spans 13 residues. Looked up from germline, CDR1 is MGHRA and CDR2 is YSYEKL. The CDR3 spells CASSQATDEKLFF. The CDR3 DNA reads TGCGCCAGCAGCCAAGCAACAGATGAAAAACTGTTTTTT.

This clone was seen a handful of times. The J gene is TRBJ2-1, the V gene TRBV7-9; D remains ambiguous. This CDR3 region has 15 residues. Trimming took 5 bases from V and 4 from J, leaving 15 bases between them. Germline V lookup: CDR1 SEHNR, CDR2 FQNEAQ (reference sequence). For the CDR3, the DNA is TGTGCCAGCAGCCCGCCTGAGCTCGGGTACAATGAGCAGTTCTTC. It yields the protein CASSPPELGYNEQFF.

The CDR3 coding sequence is TGTGCCAGCAGCCCCGGACAGGTGGGGTTTTTCACTCAGTACTTC. Protein sequence: CASSPGQVGFFTQYF. This chain uses TRBV7-9 with TRBJ2-7; TRBD1 aligns across 7 bases. The CDR3 is made up of 15 amino acids. CDR1 is SEHNR, CDR2 FQNEAQ, per germline (reference sequence). V dropped 5 bases and J dropped 10; count of bases not matched to a gene: 17.

The chain combines TRBV4-3 with TRBJ1-4; D is possibly TRBD1 (6 bases). Germline V gene data show CDR1 as LGHNA and CDR2 as YSLEER. CDR3 length: 16 residues. Trimming took off 4 bases at V and 3 bases at J, with 15 bases between the two ends. CDR3 loop: CASSPQMGAANEKLFF. DNA for the CDR3: TGCGCCAGCAGCCCACAGATGGGGGCGGCTAATGAAAAACTGTTTTTT.

The rearrangement links TRBV7-2 to TRBJ1-4; TRBD1 matches at 7 bases. J lost 5 bases, V lost 5 bases, and 8 bases had no gene match. The CDR3 contains 15 residues. Per germline, CDR1 SGHTA and CDR2 FQGNSA. The CDR3 is CASSPTGTANEKLFF. As DNA, the CDR3 is TGTGCCAGCAGCCCCACCGGGACAGCGAATGAAAAACTGTTTTTT.

The chain uses TRBV27 and TRBJ1-6; D is unresolved. Germline CDR1 and CDR2: MNHEY and SMNVEV (reference sequence). V lost 6 bases and J 4 bases, leaving 16 bases between the germline ends. This CDR3 comprises 16 residues. The CDR3 reads CASSPKWPQYNSPLHF. In nucleotides, the CDR3 is TGTGCCAGCAGCCCTAAGTGGCCACAGTATAATTCACCCCTCCACTTT.

The rearrangement joins TRBV7-2 to TRBJ2-7, with 11 bases fitting TRBD1. The germline gives CDR1 SGHTA, CDR2 FQGNSA. The CDR3 has 15 residues. V trimming: 4 bases; J trimming: 1 base; junction bases outside the gene matches: 3. For the CDR3, the DNA is TGTGCCAGCAGCTGGACAGGGGGCCATTCCTACGAGCAGTACTTC. It translates to CASSWTGGHSYEQYF.

This sequence joins TRBV6-5 and TRBJ1-5, with D possibly TRBD1 on 5 matching bases. V was cut by 5 bases and J by 6 bases, with 11 bases left in between. There are 13 residues in the CDR3. Germline CDR1 and CDR2: MNHEY and SVGAGI. The CDR3: CASSQTARQPQHF. CDR3 in DNA: TGTGCCAGCAGTCAGACAGCTCGTCAGCCCCAGCATTTT.

The chain combines TRBV6-4 with TRBJ2-1; 8 bases map to TRBD2. The CDR3 runs to 14 residues. The ends lost 4 bases at V and 6 bases at J; junction bases unmatched: 5. Germline-derived CDR1 and CDR2 are MRHNA and SNTAGT. CDR3 coding DNA: TGTGCCAGCAGTGTGCTAGCGGGCACCAATGAGCAGTTCTTC. It yields the protein CASSVLAGTNEQFF.

This clone turned up a few times. The chain recombines TRBV14 with TRBJ1-2, with 7 bases that match TRBD1. The CDR3 extends over 16 amino acids. The V gene's germline CDR1 is SGHDN and CDR2 FVKESK. With V trimmed by 1 base and J by 1 base, 6 bases remained unmatched. The CDR3 nucleotides are TGTGCCAGCAGCCAAGCGAGGACAGGAATTAACTATGGCTACACCTTC. Translated, it gives CASSQARTGINYGYTF.

This chain links TRBV7-2 with TRBJ2-1; 7 bases match TRBD2. Per germline, CDR1 SGHTA and CDR2 FQGNSA. The V segment lost 5 bases and the J segment 6 bases; nucleotides outside the gene matches: 7. The CDR3 spans 14 residues. For the CDR3, the DNA is TGTGCCAGCAGCGTCAGCGGGACTTCCAATGAGCAGTTCTTC. Translation gives CASSVSGTSNEQFF.